A selection of T cell receptor beta chains follows, all from one sample in a study of cytomegalovirus exposure and HLA in healthy donors. Generated by immunoSEQ multiplex PCR, the TCRdb table keeps only in-frame clones and is missing some. The sample yields 150,000 to 200,000 clones, roughly 80% seen once. The sample taken for sequencing was PBMCs. These receptors were taken from a man in his thirties or forties in good health and CMV-seropositive. The CDR3 runs from the conserved cysteine through the conserved F or W. Each record gives: clone size, D gene, V gene, J gene, CDR3 DNA, CDR3 protein. A D gene is named only where the DNA matches it firmly. Clone size is shown for a subset of rows, as once, few, many or a class of expanded clone.

.,TRBD1,TRBV19,TRBJ1-5,TGTGCCAGTATTAACAGGGGAGTTGGAAATCAGCCCCAGCATTTT,CASINRGVGNQPQHF
.,TRBD1,TRBV9,TRBJ2-2,TGTGCCAGCAGCAAGGACAGGGGGAACACCGGGGAGCTGTTTTTT,CASSKDRGNTGELFF
.,.,TRBV4-1,TRBJ1-1,TGCGCCAGCAGCCAAGTATACAGGGCTAAGTTCACTGAAGCTTTCTTT,CASSQVYRAKFTEAFF
once,.,TRBV20-1,TRBJ2-2,TGCAGTGCCGCGATAACCGGGGAGCTGTTTTTT,CSAAITGELFF
.,.,TRBV5-8,TRBJ2-7,TGTGCCAGCAGCCCGGAGGACCGATTCTCCTACGAGCAGTACTTC,CASSPEDRFSYEQYF
.,TRBD2,TRBV30,TRBJ2-3,TGTGCCTGGAGCTATAGCGGGGGGGCCCCAGATACGCAGTATTTT,CAWSYSGGAPDTQYF
few,TRBD1,TRBV29-1,TRBJ2-5,TGCAGCGTTGTGAGGGGGGCAGGGGGCGCGGAGACCCAGTACTTC,CSVVRGAGGAETQYF
.,.,TRBV4-1,TRBJ2-7,TGCGCCAGCAGCCCGGACCCTGTGCAGGGTGGGTACGAGCAGTACTTC,CASSPDPVQGGYEQYF
.,TRBD1,TRBV5-1,TRBJ1-5,TGCGCCAGCCCAAGACAGGGGACGCGAACGATGATTAGCAATCAGCCCCAGCATTTT,CASPRQGTRTMISNQPQHF
few,TRBD1,TRBV27,TRBJ2-7,TGTGCCAGCAGTTGGCAGGGACAGGGGGGCTCCTACGAGCAGTACTTC,CASSWQGQGGSYEQYF
few,.,TRBV28,TRBJ1-1,TGTGCCAGCAGAGACGGGAGTGGGAACACTGAAGCTTTCTTT,CASRDGSGNTEAFF
.,TRBD1,TRBV5-4,TRBJ2-1,TGTGCCAGCAGCGGGGGACAGGGCTTGTCCTACAATGAGCAGTTCTTC,CASSGGQGLSYNEQFF
.,.,TRBV5-5,TRBJ1-2,TGTGCCAGCAGGATACAGGGCTTCCTCTATGGCTACACCTTC,CASRIQGFLYGYTF
.,TRBD1,TRBV30,TRBJ2-4,TGTGCCTGGACCCCGGACAGGGGAGTCCCTAAAGTCAAAAACATTCAGTACTTC,CAWTPDRGVPKVKNIQYF
.,TRBD1,TRBV13,TRBJ1-4,TGTGCCAGCAGCCAACAGGGGAATAATGAAAAACTGTTTTTT,CASSQQGNNEKLFF
once,.,TRBV27,TRBJ2-1,TGTGCCAGCAGTTTATTAGGGGGTTACTACAATGAGCAGTTCTTC,CASSLLGGYYNEQFF
.,TRBD2,TRBV12-5,TRBJ2-7,TGTGCTAGTGGTTTGGGACGGACTAGCGGCTACGAGCAGTACTTC,CASGLGRTSGYEQYF
.,TRBD2,TRBV6-1,TRBJ2-5,TGTGCCAGCACTGTAACTAGCGGACAAGAGACCCAGTACTTC,CASTVTSGQETQYF
few,TRBD2,TRBV9,TRBJ2-1,TGTGCCAGCAGCGTAGCTAGCGGGGGGTTTAAGGGCTACAATGAGCAGTTCTTC,CASSVASGGFKGYNEQFF
.,TRBD1,TRBV27,TRBJ2-7,TGTGCCAGCAGTTTATCGGGACAGGAAAATTACGAGCAGTACTTC,CASSLSGQENYEQYF